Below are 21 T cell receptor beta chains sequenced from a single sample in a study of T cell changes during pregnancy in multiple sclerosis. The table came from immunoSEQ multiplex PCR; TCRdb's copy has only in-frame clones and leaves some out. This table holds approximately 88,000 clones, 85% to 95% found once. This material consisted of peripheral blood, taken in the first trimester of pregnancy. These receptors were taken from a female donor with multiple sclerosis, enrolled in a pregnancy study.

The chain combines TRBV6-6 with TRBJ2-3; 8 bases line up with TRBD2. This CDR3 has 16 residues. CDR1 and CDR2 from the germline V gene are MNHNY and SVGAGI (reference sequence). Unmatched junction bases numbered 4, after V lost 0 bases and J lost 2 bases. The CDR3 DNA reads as TGTGCCAGCAGTTACTCTGCGGGGGGCCCCACAGATACGCAGTATTTT. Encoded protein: CASSYSAGGPTDTQYF.

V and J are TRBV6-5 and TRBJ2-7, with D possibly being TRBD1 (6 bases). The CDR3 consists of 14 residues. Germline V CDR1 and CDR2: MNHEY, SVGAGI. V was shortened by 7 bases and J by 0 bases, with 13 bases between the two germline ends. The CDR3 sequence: CASITGTNSYEQYF. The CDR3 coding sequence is TGTGCCAGCATCACCGGGACAAACTCCTACGAGCAGTACTTC.

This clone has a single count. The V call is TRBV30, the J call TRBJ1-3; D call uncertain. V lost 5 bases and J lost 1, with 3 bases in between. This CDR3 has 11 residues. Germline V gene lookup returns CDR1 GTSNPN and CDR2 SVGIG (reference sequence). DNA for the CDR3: TGTGCCTGGCAGTCTGGAAACACCATATATTTT. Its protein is CAWQSGNTIYF.

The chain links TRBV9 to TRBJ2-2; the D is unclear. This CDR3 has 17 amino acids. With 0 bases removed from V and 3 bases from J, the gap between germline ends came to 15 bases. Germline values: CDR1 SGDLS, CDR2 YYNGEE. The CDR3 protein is CASSVDALEPDTGELFF. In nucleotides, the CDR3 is TGTGCCAGCAGCGTAGACGCGCTCGAGCCTGACACCGGGGAGCTGTTTTTT.

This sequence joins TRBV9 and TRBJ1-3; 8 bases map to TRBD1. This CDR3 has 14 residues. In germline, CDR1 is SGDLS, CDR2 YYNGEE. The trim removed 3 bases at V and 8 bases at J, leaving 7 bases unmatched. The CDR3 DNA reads TGTGCCAGCAGCGCCTTACAGGGGGGACACACCATATATTTT. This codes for CASSALQGGHTIYF.

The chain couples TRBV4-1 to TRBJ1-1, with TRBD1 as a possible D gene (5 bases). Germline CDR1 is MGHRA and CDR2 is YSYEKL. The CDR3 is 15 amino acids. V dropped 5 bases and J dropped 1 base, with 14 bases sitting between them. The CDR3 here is CASSTVGQGNTEAFF. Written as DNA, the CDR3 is TGCGCCAGCAGCACGGTCGGGCAGGGGAACACTGAAGCTTTCTTT.

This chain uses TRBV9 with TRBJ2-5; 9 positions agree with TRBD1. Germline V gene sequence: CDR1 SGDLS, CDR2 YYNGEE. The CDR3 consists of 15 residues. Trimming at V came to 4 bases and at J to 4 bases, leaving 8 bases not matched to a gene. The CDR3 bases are TGTGCCAGCAGCCCGGGACAGGGCGTCCCAGAGACCCAGTACTTC. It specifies CASSPGQGVPETQYF.

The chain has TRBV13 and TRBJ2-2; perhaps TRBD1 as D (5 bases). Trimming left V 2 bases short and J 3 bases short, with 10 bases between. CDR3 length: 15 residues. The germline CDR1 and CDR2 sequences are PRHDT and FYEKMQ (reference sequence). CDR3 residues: CASSLKPGYTGELFF. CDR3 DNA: TGTGCCAGCAGCTTAAAACCAGGGTACACCGGGGAGCTGTTTTTT.

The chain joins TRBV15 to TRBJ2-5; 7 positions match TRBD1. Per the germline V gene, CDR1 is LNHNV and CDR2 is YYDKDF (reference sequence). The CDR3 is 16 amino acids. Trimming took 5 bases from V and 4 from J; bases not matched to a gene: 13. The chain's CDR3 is CATSHPFQGVGETQYF. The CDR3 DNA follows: TGTGCCACCAGCCACCCTTTCCAGGGGGTCGGAGAGACCCAGTACTTC.

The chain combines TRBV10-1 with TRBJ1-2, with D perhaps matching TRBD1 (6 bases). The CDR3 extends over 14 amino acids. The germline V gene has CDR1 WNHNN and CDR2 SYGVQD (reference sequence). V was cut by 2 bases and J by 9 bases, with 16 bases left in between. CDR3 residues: CASSEGQQSDRYTF. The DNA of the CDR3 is TGCGCCAGCAGTGAGGGACAGCAAAGTGATCGCTACACCTTC.

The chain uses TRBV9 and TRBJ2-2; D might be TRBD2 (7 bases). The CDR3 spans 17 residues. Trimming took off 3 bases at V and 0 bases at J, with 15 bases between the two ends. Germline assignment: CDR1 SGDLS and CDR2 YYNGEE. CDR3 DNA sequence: TGTGCCAGCAGCGCCGAAGGGGGGACTACGAACACCGGGGAGCTGTTTTTT. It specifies CASSAEGGTTNTGELFF.

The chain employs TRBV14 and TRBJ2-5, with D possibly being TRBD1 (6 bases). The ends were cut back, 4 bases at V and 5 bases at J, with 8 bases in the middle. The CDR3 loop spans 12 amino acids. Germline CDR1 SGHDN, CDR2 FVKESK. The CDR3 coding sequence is TGTGCCAGCAGCCGGCAGGGGGAGACCCAGTACTTC. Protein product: CASSRQGETQYF.

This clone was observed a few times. The CDR3 spells CASSVGQGNEKLFF. CDR3 nucleotide sequence: TGTGCCAGCAGCGTAGGACAGGGGAATGAAAAACTGTTTTTT. The chain has TRBV9 and TRBJ1-4, with 8 bases lining up with TRBD1. The germline gives CDR1 SGDLS, CDR2 YYNGEE. J gave up 5 bases and V 0 bases, and 0 bases lay outside the gene matches. The CDR3 length is 14 residues.

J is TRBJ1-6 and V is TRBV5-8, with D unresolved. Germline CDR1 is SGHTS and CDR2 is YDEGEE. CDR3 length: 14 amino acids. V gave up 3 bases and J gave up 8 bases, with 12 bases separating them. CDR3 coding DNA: TGTGCCAGCAGCTCGTCGAGGCCGGATTCACCCCTCCACTTT. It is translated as CASSSSRPDSPLHF.

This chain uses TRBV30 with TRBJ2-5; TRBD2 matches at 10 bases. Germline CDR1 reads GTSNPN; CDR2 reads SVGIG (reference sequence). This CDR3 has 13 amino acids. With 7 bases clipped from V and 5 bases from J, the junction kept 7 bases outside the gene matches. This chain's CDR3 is CASGLAVRETQYF. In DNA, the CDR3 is TGTGCCTCCGGACTAGCGGTCCGGGAGACCCAGTACTTC.

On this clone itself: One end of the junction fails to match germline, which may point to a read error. The CDR3 spells CASSLGQGNNEQFF. The DNA of the CDR3 is TGTGCTAGCAGCTTAGGACAGGGTAACAATGAGCAGTTCTTC. V usage is TRBV7-7 and J usage is TRBJ2-1; 8 bases align to TRBD1. The CDR3 spans 14 residues. Per the germline V gene, CDR1 is SSHAT and CDR2 is FNYEAQ (reference sequence). Drawing the rest from reference TRBV7-7 and TRBJ2-1, the complete variable domain is GAGVSQSPRYKVTKRGQDVTLRCDPISSHATLYWYQQALGQGPEFLTYFNYEAQPDKSGLPSDRFSAERPEGSISTLTIQRTEQRDSAMYRCASSLGQGNNEQFFGPGTRLTVL.

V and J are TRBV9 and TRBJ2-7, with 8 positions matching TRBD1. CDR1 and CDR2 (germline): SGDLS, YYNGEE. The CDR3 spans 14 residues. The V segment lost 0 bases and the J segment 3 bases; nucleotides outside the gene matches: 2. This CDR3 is CASSVGQGFYEQYF. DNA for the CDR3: TGTGCCAGCAGCGTAGGACAGGGGTTCTACGAGCAGTACTTC.

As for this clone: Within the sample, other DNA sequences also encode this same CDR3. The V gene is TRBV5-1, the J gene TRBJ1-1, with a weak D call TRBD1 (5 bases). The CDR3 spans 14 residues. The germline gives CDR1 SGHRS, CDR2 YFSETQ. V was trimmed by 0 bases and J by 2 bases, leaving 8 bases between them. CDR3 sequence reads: CASSLDRRNTEAFF. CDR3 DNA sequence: TGCGCCAGCAGCTTGGACAGGCGAAACACTGAAGCTTTCTTT.

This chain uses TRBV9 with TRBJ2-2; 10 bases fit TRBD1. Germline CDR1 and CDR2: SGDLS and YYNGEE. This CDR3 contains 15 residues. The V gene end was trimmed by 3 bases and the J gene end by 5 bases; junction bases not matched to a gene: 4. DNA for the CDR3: TGTGCCAGCAGCGGAAGGACAGGGGGTACCGGGGAGCTGTTTTTT. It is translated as CASSGRTGGTGELFF.

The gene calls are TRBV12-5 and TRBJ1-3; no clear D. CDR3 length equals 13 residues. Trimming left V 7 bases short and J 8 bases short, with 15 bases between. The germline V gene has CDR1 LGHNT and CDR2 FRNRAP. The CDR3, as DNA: TGTGCTAGTGCTTGGAGGAGGAGGGACACCATATATTTT. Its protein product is CASAWRRRDTIYF.

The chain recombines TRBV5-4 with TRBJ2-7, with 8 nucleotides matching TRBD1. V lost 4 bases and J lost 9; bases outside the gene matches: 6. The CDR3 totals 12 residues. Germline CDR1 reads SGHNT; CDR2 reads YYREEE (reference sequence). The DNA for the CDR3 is TGTGCCAGCAGCGACGGGACAGGCTCGCAGTACTTC. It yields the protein CASSDGTGSQYF.